This T cell receptor beta chain was identified during a study of blood T cell repertoires in COVID-19. Study overall: From the United States, Italy and Spain came samples of acute and convalescent COVID-19.

The CDR3 loop spans 18 amino acids. Germline V gene lookup returns CDR1 SGHRS and CDR2 YFSETQ. The V segment lost 4 bases and the J segment 2 bases; nucleotides outside the gene matches: 12. As handled by the study authors: Amplification of reference gene primers was used by the study to estimate nucleated cell counts. The assay was immunoSEQ multiplex PCR, and TCRdb's table has in-frame clones only and misses some. V and J calls and clone size are copied from that table; D and trimming were computed from the DNA. The data contain some 150,000 clones, roughly 89% of them singletons. This clone turned up a few times.

The source material was peripheral blood. The V gene is TRBV5-1, the J gene TRBJ2-7, with 13 bases matching TRBD2. The clonotype comes from a man between 50 and 59 years old with acute or convalescent COVID-19. CDR3 DNA: TGCGCCAGCAGCGTACGGACTAGCGGGGGACAGGGCACCTACGAGCAGTACTTC. It encodes CASSVRTSGGQGTYEQYF.